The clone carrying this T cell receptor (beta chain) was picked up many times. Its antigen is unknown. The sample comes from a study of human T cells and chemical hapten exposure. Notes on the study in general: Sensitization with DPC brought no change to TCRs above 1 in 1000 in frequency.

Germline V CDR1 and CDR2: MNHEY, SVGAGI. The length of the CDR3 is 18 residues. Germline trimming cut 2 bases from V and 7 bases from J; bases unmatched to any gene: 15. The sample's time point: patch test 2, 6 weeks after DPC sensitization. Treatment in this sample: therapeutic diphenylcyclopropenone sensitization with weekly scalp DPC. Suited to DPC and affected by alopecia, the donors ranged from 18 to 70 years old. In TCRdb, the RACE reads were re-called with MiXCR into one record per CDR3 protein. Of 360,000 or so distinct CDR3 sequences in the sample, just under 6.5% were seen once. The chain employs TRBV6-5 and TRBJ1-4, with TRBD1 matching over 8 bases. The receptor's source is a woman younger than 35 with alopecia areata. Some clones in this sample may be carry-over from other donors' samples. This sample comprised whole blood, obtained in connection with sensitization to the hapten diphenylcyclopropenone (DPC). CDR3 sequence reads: CASSYAGTGFSLSEKLFF. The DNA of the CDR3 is TGTGCCAGCAGTTACGCTGGGACAGGTTTCTCGTTAAGTGAAAAACTGTTTTTT.